A single sample gave rise to the 8 T cell receptor beta chains below, sequenced in a study of preoperative IRX-2 immunotherapy in early breast cancer (dated by TCRdb to between 2018 and 2021). The label giving this sample's treatment or condition can be read as: preoperative locoregional IRX-2 cytokine immunotherapy. Library generation was performed with the immunoSEQ multiplex PCR assay. TCRdb carries this immuneACCESS record with in-frame sequences only. Its versions omit some clonotypes, under half of them owing to an unresolved V gene in the studies checked, with the rest unexplained. In all, the sample holds about 98,000 clones, and more than 80% of those were seen once. The biggest ten clones account for approximately 2% of the sample. Material: tumor tissue, obtained after IRX-2 immunotherapy. These TCRs come from a human donor with breast cancer.

The J gene is TRBJ2-3, the V gene TRBV18; the D gene is possibly TRBD1 (5 bases). The germline V gene has CDR1 KGHSH and CDR2 LQKENI. V was trimmed by 5 bases and J by 2 bases, leaving 17 bases between them. This CDR3 is 16 amino acids long. CDR3 in amino acids: CASSTRNTGHTDTQYF. Here the CDR3 DNA reads TGTGCCAGCTCAACCCGGAACACAGGCCACACAGATACGCAGTATTTT.

The rearrangement joins TRBV18 to TRBJ1-5; D remains ambiguous. Germline V gene data show CDR1 as KGHSH and CDR2 as LQKENI. V lost 3 bases and J 2 bases, leaving 11 bases between the germline ends. The CDR3 is 15 amino acids. CDR3 sequence: CASSPLEGGNQPQHF. The CDR3 DNA sequence: TGTGCCAGCTCACCCCTCGAGGGTGGCAATCAGCCCCAGCATTTT.

V usage is TRBV28 and J usage is TRBJ1-5, with TRBD1 as a possible D gene (6 bases). The CDR3 covers 14 residues. Trimming stripped 8 bases from V and 2 bases from J, with 13 bases between. Germline V gene lookup returns CDR1 MDHEN and CDR2 SYDVKM. The CDR3 DNA reads TGTGCCAGCTTTTACGGGGGGCGCAATCAGCCCCAGCATTTT. This sequence encodes CASFYGGRNQPQHF.

The chain uses TRBV19 and TRBJ1-4, with TRBD1 identical over 8 bases. Germline trimming cut 5 bases from V and 6 bases from J; bases unmatched to any gene: 8. Germline V gene lookup returns CDR1 LNHDA and CDR2 SQIVND (reference sequence). The CDR3 has 15 amino acids. This CDR3 is CASSAWTGPDEKLFF. The CDR3 DNA reads TGTGCCAGTAGTGCATGGACAGGGCCTGATGAAAAACTGTTTTTT.

The gene calls are TRBV25-1 and TRBJ1-1; TRBD1 might be the D (5 bases). Germline V CDR1 and CDR2: MGHDK, SYGVNS. There are 14 residues in the CDR3. V was cut by 1 base and J by 5 bases, with 11 bases left in between. The DNA of the CDR3 is TGTGCCAGCAGTGAATTAGGGGTCGGGACTGAAGCTTTCTTT. Translating gives CASSELGVGTEAFF.

This chain links TRBV11-3 with TRBJ2-7; D is perhaps TRBD2 (6 bases). Trimming shortened V by 2 bases and J by 6 bases, and 14 bases separated the two germline ends. Germline V lookup: CDR1 SGHNT, CDR2 YENEEA. CDR3 size: 14 residues. The CDR3 reads CASSLSPGLTEQYF. CDR3 DNA sequence: TGTGCCAGCAGCTTAAGCCCGGGACTCACCGAGCAGTACTTC.

The CDR3 region is CASSASGGSYEQYF. CDR3 nucleotides: TGTGCCAGCAGCGCTAGCGGGGGCTCCTACGAGCAGTACTTC. The rearrangement uses TRBV7-7 and TRBJ2-7; TRBD2 aligns across 10 bases. The ends lost 5 bases at V and 0 bases at J; junction bases unmatched: 1. Germline V gives CDR1 SSHAT, CDR2 FNYEAQ (reference sequence). This CDR3 comprises 14 residues. Based on the CDR3 plus reference TRBV7-7 and TRBJ2-7, the full variable domain is GAGVSQSPRYKVTKRGQDVTLRCDPISSHATLYWYQQALGQGPEFLTYFNYEAQPDKSGLPSDRFSAERPEGSISTLTIQRTEQRDSAMYRCASSASGGSYEQYFGPGTRLTVT.

The chain joins TRBV5-1 to TRBJ1-1; 10 nucleotides match TRBD1. Germline V gene data show CDR1 as SGHRS and CDR2 as YFSETQ. Trimming took 4 bases from V and 6 from J; bases not matched to a gene: 6. CDR3 length: 14 amino acids. The CDR3 here is CASSRGTGVPEAFF. CDR3 in DNA: TGCGCCAGCAGCCGTGGGACAGGGGTGCCTGAAGCTTTCTTT.